Below are 32 T cell receptor beta chains sequenced from a single sample in a study of human T cells and chemical hapten exposure. Sample time point: patch test 3, about 24 weeks after DPC sensitization. Described treatment: therapeutic diphenylcyclopropenone sensitization with weekly scalp DPC. A single record per CDR3 protein comes from TCRdb applying MiXCR to the RACE reads. The table lists fewer than 200,000 distinct CDR3 sequences, 28% of them singletons. This specimen was whole blood, taken in connection with sensitization to the hapten diphenylcyclopropenone (DPC). The source is a young woman with alopecia areata. Some clones in this sample may be carry-over from other donors' samples.

The chain links TRBV29-1 to TRBJ2-7; no clear D gene. CDR1 SQVTM and CDR2 ANQGSEA come from the germline V gene. The length of the CDR3 is 10 residues. The V end lost 6 bases, the J end lost 5 bases, and 8 bases lay between the germline ends. The CDR3 sequence is CSVGSHEQYF. For the CDR3, the DNA is TGCAGCGTCGGTTCCCACGAGCAGTACTTC.

The V and J genes are TRBV5-5 and TRBJ1-3; D is uncertain. The CDR3 covers 15 residues. The germline gives CDR1 SGHKS, CDR2 YYEKEE (reference sequence). The germline V and J ends were trimmed by 6 bases and 0 bases, with 13 bases remaining between them. CDR3 residues: CASTQDWSSGNTIYF. The DNA for the CDR3 is TGTGCCAGCACCCAGGACTGGAGCTCTGGAAACACCATATATTTT.

This clonotype was seen only a few times. The chain combines TRBV11-2 with TRBJ2-5; D call uncertain. Germline CDR1 reads SGHAT; CDR2 reads FQNNGV. This CDR3 has 13 residues. Trimming removed 6 bases from V and 3 bases from J, with 11 bases in between. The CDR3 nucleotides read TGTGCCAGCAGGCCTATAAATAAAGAGACCCAGTACTTC. Translated, it gives CASRPINKETQYF.

V usage is TRBV20-1 and J usage is TRBJ1-2; maybe TRBD1 (5 bases). The germline CDR1 and CDR2 sequences are DFQATT and SNEGSKA (reference sequence). Trimming removed 2 bases from V and 0 bases from J, with 13 bases in between. This CDR3 has 15 residues. The CDR3 region is CSARYPRGANYGYTF. The CDR3 DNA reads TGCAGTGCTAGATACCCGAGGGGAGCTAACTATGGCTACACCTTC.

The chain uses TRBV9 and TRBJ2-7; 10 nucleotides align to TRBD1. The length of the CDR3 is 14 residues. The V gene's germline CDR1 is SGDLS and CDR2 YYNGEE. J gave up 4 bases and V 4 bases, and 5 bases lay outside the gene matches. CDR3: CASSPGQGRYEQYF. Written as DNA, the CDR3 is TGTGCCAGCAGCCCGGGACAGGGGCGGTACGAGCAGTACTTC.

This chain connects TRBV13 to TRBJ2-1, with unresolved D. CDR1 is PRHDT and CDR2 is FYEKMQ in the germline V gene (reference sequence). The V and J ends lost 0 bases and 5 bases respectively, with 11 bases between them. The CDR3 covers 15 residues. CDR3: CASSLGLGRNNEQFF. The CDR3 nucleotides read TGTGCCAGCAGCTTAGGCCTAGGTAGAAACAATGAGCAGTTCTTC.

This clonotype was detected ten times or more. The CDR3 DNA sequence: TGTGCCAGCAGTTACGGGACAGCGAACACCGGGGAGCTGTTTTTT. It codes for CASSYGTANTGELFF. This sequence joins TRBV6-2 or TRBV6-3 and TRBJ2-2; 7 positions agree with TRBD1. This CDR3 contains 15 residues. Germline trimming cut 2 bases from V and 0 bases from J; bases unmatched to any gene: 0. The germline gives CDR1 MNHEY, CDR2 SVGEGT.

The chain couples TRBV30 to TRBJ2-7; TRBD1 or TRBD2 may be the D gene (5 bases each). The V end was cut by 0 bases, the J end by 6 bases, with 21 bases between. Germline values: CDR1 GTSNPN, CDR2 SVGIG (reference sequence). This CDR3 has 16 amino acids. The CDR3 DNA follows: TGTGCCTGGAGTGTATACCAGGGCTATTGGGCGGGCGAGCAGTACTTC. This encodes CAWSVYQGYWAGEQYF.

Comments on this clonotype: The junction and the germline gene differ at one end; a read error may be behind it. V is TRBV7-9 and J is TRBJ2-1, with D hard to call. This CDR3 contains 13 residues. Looked up from germline, CDR1 is SEHNR and CDR2 is FQNEAQ (reference sequence). The CDR3 DNA follows: TGTGCCAGCAGATTAGACCCCCGTAATGAGCAGTTCTTC. Protein: CASRLDPRNEQFF.

The chain couples TRBV28 to TRBJ2-3, with 7 bases fitting TRBD2. The CDR3 has 12 amino acids. The junction had 5 bases not matched to a gene; V was cut back by 9 bases and J by 5 bases. Germline V gene lookup returns CDR1 MDHEN and CDR2 SYDVKM. Here the CDR3 DNA reads TGTGCCAGTCGGGAGGAGGGAGATACGCAGTATTTT. Translated, it gives CASREEGDTQYF.

V gene TRBV27 combines with J gene TRBJ1-6; TRBD1 matches 10 bases. The CDR3 is made up of 14 amino acids. Trimming took 6 bases from V and 5 from J; bases not matched to a gene: 1. The germline CDR1 and CDR2 sequences are MNHEY and SMNVEV (reference sequence). CDR3 amino acids: CASRGTGDNSPLHF. The CDR3 coding sequence is TGTGCCAGCAGGGGGACAGGGGATAATTCACCCCTCCACTTT.

The chain employs TRBV6-1 and TRBJ2-7; 10 bases match TRBD1. Per germline, CDR1 MNHNS and CDR2 SASEGT. This CDR3 region has 14 residues. V dropped 7 bases and J dropped 2; count of bases not matched to a gene: 5. The CDR3 nucleotides are TGTGCCAGCATGCGGGGACAGGGGCCCTACGAGCAGTACTTC. Translating gives CASMRGQGPYEQYF.

The V and J genes are TRBV29-1 and TRBJ1-1; no reliable D call. V gave up 5 bases and J gave up 1 base, with 8 bases separating them. Germline loops: CDR1 SQVTM, CDR2 ANQGSEA. This CDR3 comprises 12 residues. The DNA for the CDR3 is TGCAGCGTTCCTGGTGCGAACACTGAAGCTTTCTTT. Translating gives CSVPGANTEAFF.

The chain is built from TRBV20-1 and TRBJ2-1; 12 nucleotides agree with TRBD2. Unmatched junction bases numbered 6, after V lost 6 bases and J lost 6 bases. The CDR3 contains 14 residues. Germline V CDR1 and CDR2: DFQATT, SNEGSKA (reference sequence). For the CDR3, the DNA is TGCAGTGCCGAGAGGACTAGCGGGATCAATGAGCAGTTCTTC. Translation: CSAERTSGINEQFF.

The chain links TRBV29-1 to TRBJ2-1; D not certain. V gave up 4 bases and J gave up 7 bases, with 11 bases separating them. The CDR3 is 12 amino acids. Germline assignment: CDR1 SQVTM and CDR2 ANQGSEA. CDR3 DNA: TGCAGCGTTGCGCCAGGCGGTAATGAGCAGTTCTTC. Translation gives CSVAPGGNEQFF.

This clonotype was picked up many times. The chain recombines TRBV7-9 with TRBJ2-3, with TRBD2 matching 9 bases. This CDR3 has 16 amino acids. The V and J ends lost 5 bases and 6 bases, in that order; junction bases with no gene match: 12. CDR1 is SEHNR, CDR2 FQNEAQ, per germline (reference sequence). The CDR3 reads CASSAPVAGGRDTQYF. CDR3 DNA: TGTGCCAGCAGCGCCCCGGTGGCGGGGGGGCGGGATACGCAGTATTTT.

V gene TRBV4-1 combines with J gene TRBJ1-5; D not resolved. There are 14 residues in the CDR3. Germline CDR1 MGHRA, CDR2 YSYEKL. With 3 bases removed from V and 1 base from J, the gap between germline ends came to 7 bases. In nucleotides, the CDR3 is TGCGCCAGCAGCCACACGGGAAGCAATCAGCCCCAGCATTTT. Amino acids: CASSHTGSNQPQHF.

This clonotype has more than one count but fewer than ten. This chain joins TRBV7-8 and TRBJ1-1, with no clear D. V dropped 3 bases and J dropped 4 bases, with 12 bases sitting between them. Looked up from germline, CDR1 is SGHVS and CDR2 is FQNEAQ. This CDR3 has 14 amino acids. The CDR3 DNA sequence: TGTGCCAGCAGCTTCTTACGGGAGGGCACTGAAGCTTTCTTT. It codes for CASSFLREGTEAFF.

The V gene is TRBV27, the J gene TRBJ2-1; weak D call: TRBD2 (5 bases). V lost 5 bases to trimming and J lost 10 bases, with 9 bases between them. Looked up from germline, CDR1 is MNHEY and CDR2 is SMNVEV (reference sequence). This CDR3 region has 11 residues. CDR3 loop: CASSGGPEQFF. As DNA, the CDR3 is TGTGCCAGCAGTGGAGGTCCCGAGCAGTTCTTC.

The rearrangement joins TRBV29-1 to TRBJ1-1; D might be TRBD1 (6 bases). V lost 7 bases and J lost 4, with 13 bases in between. Germline V CDR1 and CDR2: SQVTM, ANQGSEA. CDR3 length equals 12 residues. The CDR3 DNA sequence: TGCAGCGCCCTCAGGGGTATCACTGAAGCTTTCTTT. Translating it yields CSALRGITEAFF.

The J gene is TRBJ2-5, the V gene TRBV20-1; 7 nucleotides agree with TRBD1. The CDR3 has 13 amino acids. V lost 1 base and J lost 7; bases outside the gene matches: 6. Germline CDR1 is DFQATT and CDR2 is SNEGSKA (reference sequence). The CDR3 spells CSARAGTVATQYF. As DNA, the CDR3 is TGCAGTGCTAGAGCCGGGACAGTGGCGACCCAGTACTTC.

This sequence joins TRBV20-1 and TRBJ1-2; D is uncertain. Germline CDR1 is DFQATT and CDR2 is SNEGSKA (reference sequence). This CDR3 has 14 amino acids. V was cut by 0 bases and J by 3 bases, with 11 bases left in between. The CDR3 nucleotides read TGCAGTGCTAGAGATGACCGGGAGGACTATGGCTACACCTTC. It specifies CSARDDREDYGYTF.

The V call is TRBV4-1, the J call TRBJ1-2; D not resolved. Trimming left V 1 base short and J 1 base short, with 10 bases between. CDR1 and CDR2 from the germline V gene are MGHRA and YSYEKL. The CDR3 has 15 residues. CDR3 sequence: CASSQGPGVNYGYTF. Here the CDR3 DNA reads TGCGCCAGCAGCCAAGGCCCGGGTGTTAACTATGGCTACACCTTC.

This clonotype came up many times. This chain's CDR3 is CASSVGLESNQPQHF. The CDR3 DNA reads TGTGCCAGCAGCGTCGGCCTGGAATCTAATCAGCCCCAGCATTTT. The V gene is TRBV9, the J gene TRBJ1-5; no firm D call. The CDR3 covers 15 residues. The germline V gene encodes CDR1 SGDLS and CDR2 YYNGEE. The V end was cut by 2 bases, the J end by 4 bases, with 13 bases between.

The CDR3 DNA sequence: TGTGCCATCCGGGGCCTGGAGACCCAGTACTTC. This gives the protein CAIRGLETQYF. The chain employs TRBV2 and TRBJ2-5; D may be TRBD1 or TRBD2 (5 bases each). V lost 10 bases and J 5 bases, leaving 11 bases between the germline ends. Germline V gene lookup returns CDR1 SNHLY and CDR2 FYNNEI. There are 11 residues in the CDR3.

In nucleotides, the CDR3 is TGTGCCAGCAGCCAAGTGGAGGGGTTCGAGCAGTACTTC. Amino acids: CASSQVEGFEQYF. V gene TRBV4-2 combines with J gene TRBJ2-7, with TRBD2 as a possible D gene (6 bases). Trimming removed 1 base from V and 6 bases from J, with 10 bases in between. Looked up from germline, CDR1 is LGHNA and CDR2 is YNFKEQ. The length of the CDR3 is 13 residues.

The rearrangement joins TRBV12-3 or TRBV12-4 to TRBJ1-2; 8 bases line up with TRBD1. The CDR3 has 14 residues. V was pared by 6 bases and J by 4 bases, with 7 bases of the junction left unmatched. The DNA for the CDR3 is TGTGCCAGCAGGCAACCTACAGGGGGCTATGGCTACACCTTC. This gives the protein CASRQPTGGYGYTF.

This clonotype turned up a few times. The chain has TRBV29-1 and TRBJ2-1; 10 bases map to TRBD1. V trimming: 3 bases; J trimming: 5 bases; junction bases outside the gene matches: 1. This CDR3 is 13 amino acids long. The germline V gene encodes CDR1 SQVTM and CDR2 ANQGSEA. The CDR3: CSVEGQGNNEQFF. The CDR3 bases are TGCAGCGTTGAGGGACAGGGGAACAATGAGCAGTTCTTC.

The chain carries TRBV20-1 and TRBJ2-3, with a tentative D call TRBD2 (6 bases). CDR1 and CDR2 (germline): DFQATT, SNEGSKA (reference sequence). The CDR3 is 15 residues long. V was clipped by 2 bases and J by 0 bases, with 12 bases between them. Written as DNA, the CDR3 is TGCAGTGCTAGATGGTCCGGGACTAGCACAGATACGCAGTATTTT. Translating gives CSARWSGTSTDTQYF.

V and J are TRBV10-2 and TRBJ1-2, with D perhaps TRBD1 (6 bases). V lost 2 bases and J lost 4, with 20 bases in between. The germline V gene encodes CDR1 WSHSY and CDR2 SAAADI. The CDR3 contains 17 residues. The CDR3 DNA reads TGCGCCAGCAGTGAGCCCTTGGGGGACACCGCCGTCTATGGCTACACCTTC. Translation: CASSEPLGDTAVYGYTF.

This clonotype was seen a few times. The chain recombines TRBV14 with TRBJ2-7; 8 nucleotides agree with TRBD1. Germline V gives CDR1 SGHDN, CDR2 FVKESK. V trimming: 3 bases; J trimming: 4 bases; junction bases outside the gene matches: 2. This CDR3 has 13 residues. DNA for the CDR3: TGTGCCAGCAGCCAGGGGACAGGTTACGAGCAGTACTTC. Its protein product is CASSQGTGYEQYF.

This chain links TRBV4-3 with TRBJ2-6; TRBD1 might be the D (5 bases). The length of the CDR3 is 18 residues. The germline gives CDR1 LGHNA, CDR2 YSLEER. Trimming removed 4 bases from V and 0 bases from J, with 16 bases in between. The CDR3 loop is CASSPAGRASSGANVLTF. In DNA form, the CDR3 reads TGCGCCAGCAGCCCGGCCGGCAGGGCCTCCTCTGGGGCCAACGTCCTGACTTTC.